The 25 T cell receptor beta chains in this list originate from one sample, sequenced in a study of CD8+CD57+ T cells in acquired aplastic anemia. Profiling of TCR beta VDJ combinations and CDR3 sequences used genomic DNA as template. MiXCR, run by TCRdb on the reads, gives a single entry per CDR3 protein. Of roughly 38,000 distinct CDR3 sequences listed, 75% to 85% were seen once; the top ten hold 22%. Source material: sorted CD4+, CD8+, or CD8+CD57+ T cells (not recorded which) from PBMCs. Receptor source: a human donor in good health, serving as a control.

This clonotype was seen only once. The chain uses TRBV7-2 and TRBJ1-5; no clear D gene. The CDR3 has 14 amino acids. Germline CDR1 and CDR2: SGHTA and FQGNSA. Trimming took off 1 base at V and 7 bases at J, with 11 bases between the two ends. The CDR3: CASSLGGSSQPQHF. The CDR3 coding sequence is TGTGCCAGCAGCTTAGGAGGGAGTTCCCAGCCCCAGCATTTT.

This clonotype was picked up one time. This chain links TRBV2 with TRBJ1-4; D may be TRBD1 (5 bases). Per germline, CDR1 SNHLY and CDR2 FYNNEI. This CDR3 spans 16 amino acids. V shed 4 bases and J shed 0 bases, with 12 bases lying between them. CDR3 sequence (DNA): TGTGCCAGCAGTGGATCAACAGGTGCAACTAATGAAAAACTGTTTTTT. It encodes CASSGSTGATNEKLFF.

This chain connects TRBV29-1 to TRBJ1-2; tentative D call: TRBD1 (6 bases). The CDR3 runs 14 residues. Germline CDR1 reads SQVTM; CDR2 reads ANQGSEA. Trimming took 6 bases from V and 4 from J, leaving 18 bases between them. CDR3 bases: TGCAGCGTATCGCCGGGGGGCGCTTCCTATGGCTACACCTTC. Translation: CSVSPGGASYGYTF. Looking up the rest from reference TRBV29-1 and TRBJ1-2 gives the full variable domain: SAVISQKPSRDICQRGTSLTIQCQVDSQVTMMFWYRQQPGQSLTLIATANQGSEATYESGFVIDKFPISRPNLTFSTLTVSNMSPEDSSIYLCSVSPGGASYGYTFGSGTRLTVV.

J is TRBJ2-1 and V is TRBV19; tentatively, D is TRBD1 (6 bases). Germline V gives CDR1 LNHDA, CDR2 SQIVND (reference sequence). V dropped 4 bases and J dropped 0 bases, with 10 bases sitting between them. This CDR3 has 15 amino acids. CDR3 bases: TGTGCCAGTAGTAATGGACAGAGCTCCTACAATGAGCAGTTCTTC. Translated: CASSNGQSSYNEQFF.

This clonotype was found a few times. The CDR3 sequence is CASSGHPGQGSSGYTF. In DNA form, the CDR3 reads TGTGCCAGCAGTGGACACCCGGGACAGGGAAGTAGTGGCTACACCTTC. This chain joins TRBV2 and TRBJ1-2; 9 bases line up with TRBD1. The trim removed 4 bases at V and 7 bases at J, leaving 13 bases unmatched. Germline values: CDR1 SNHLY, CDR2 FYNNEI. This CDR3 region has 16 residues. The entire variable domain, with the rest obtained from reference TRBV2 and TRBJ1-2, is as follows: EPEVTQTPSHQVTQMGQEVILRCVPISNHLYFYWYRQILGQKVEFLVSFYNNEISEKSEIFDDQFSVERPDGSNFTLKIRSTKLEDSAMYFCASSGHPGQGSSGYTFGSGTRLTVV.

This clonotype occurred a few times. V is TRBV15 and J is TRBJ1-4; D is unresolved. Germline V gene sequence: CDR1 LNHNV, CDR2 YYDKDF (reference sequence). The V end lost 0 bases, the J end lost 3 bases, and 5 bases lay between the germline ends. This CDR3 spans 14 amino acids. The CDR3 DNA reads TGTGCCACCAGCAGAGATCTAGCTAATGAAAAACTGTTTTTT. It encodes CATSRDLANEKLFF.

The chain has TRBV7-9 and TRBJ2-7; 8 bases match TRBD1. The V gene end was trimmed by 5 bases and the J gene end by 6 bases; junction bases not matched to a gene: 12. CDR3 length: 15 residues. Germline CDR1 is SEHNR and CDR2 is FQNEAQ (reference sequence). The CDR3 reads CASSPIGQGGSEQYF. For the CDR3, the DNA is TGTGCCAGCAGCCCTATTGGACAGGGTGGGAGCGAGCAGTACTTC.

V usage is TRBV10-1 and J usage is TRBJ2-3; TRBD2 matches 11 bases. Germline values: CDR1 WNHNN, CDR2 SYGVQD (reference sequence). The CDR3 spans 15 residues. V was clipped by 5 bases and J by 3 bases; unmatched bases: 4. CDR3 sequence: CASSPASGGTDTQYF. The CDR3 nucleotides read TGCGCCAGCAGTCCTGCTAGCGGGGGGACAGATACGCAGTATTTT.

This clonotype was seen a single time. The chain is built from TRBV5-4 and TRBJ2-1; TRBD1 agrees at 10 bases. CDR3 length equals 17 residues. The V and J ends lost 0 bases and 4 bases, in that order; junction bases with no gene match: 7. From germline, CDR1 is SGHNT and CDR2 YYREEE (reference sequence). CDR3 region: CASSLVAGTGDYNEQFF. CDR3 coding DNA: TGTGCCAGCAGCTTGGTCGCCGGGACAGGGGATTACAATGAGCAGTTCTTC.

The chain joins TRBV19 to TRBJ2-3; D is unresolved. Germline assignment: CDR1 LNHDA and CDR2 SQIVND (reference sequence). Trimming removed 5 bases at V and 1 base at J, with 7 bases between. This CDR3 comprises 13 residues. The CDR3, as DNA: TGTGCCAGTAGTTCCTCGCGCACAGATACGCAGTATTTT. Protein: CASSSSRTDTQYF. Drawing the rest from reference TRBV19 and TRBJ2-3, the complete variable domain is DGGITQSPKYLFRKEGQNVTLSCEQNLNHDAMYWYRQDPGQGLRLIYYSQIVNDFQKGDIAEGYSVSREKKESFPLTVTSAQKNPTAFYLCASSSSRTDTQYFGPGTRLTVL.

This chain uses TRBV19 with TRBJ2-1; D is possibly TRBD2 (6 bases). With 3 bases removed from V and 7 bases from J, the gap between germline ends came to 7 bases. Germline CDR1 LNHDA, CDR2 SQIVND (reference sequence). The CDR3 is made up of 12 amino acids. The CDR3 loop reads CASSIGGNEQFF. The CDR3 DNA reads TGTGCCAGTAGTATCGGAGGGAATGAGCAGTTCTTC.

V gene TRBV5-1 combines with J gene TRBJ2-7; D is possibly TRBD1 (5 bases). Germline V CDR1 and CDR2: SGHRS, YFSETQ. V was clipped by 6 bases and J by 6 bases, with 10 bases between them. This CDR3 contains 11 residues. This CDR3 reads CASKTQGEQYF. In DNA form, the CDR3 reads TGCGCCAGCAAAACTCAGGGCGAGCAGTACTTC. Filled out from reference TRBV5-1 and TRBJ2-7, the complete variable domain reads KAGVTQTPRYLIKTRGQQVTLSCSPISGHRSVSWYQQTPGQGLQFLFEYFSETQRNKGNFPGRFSGRQFSNSRSEMNVSTLELGDSALYLCASKTQGEQYFGPGTRLTVT.

The chain has TRBV7-2 and TRBJ2-7; perhaps D is TRBD1 or TRBD2 (5 bases each). The V gene's germline CDR1 is SGHTA and CDR2 FQGNSA. CDR3 length: 12 amino acids. V lost 5 bases, J lost 7 bases, and 12 bases lay in between. DNA of the CDR3: TGTGCCAGCAGCCCGAAGGGGAGAGAGCAGTACTTC. Protein product: CASSPKGREQYF.

V usage is TRBV13 and J usage is TRBJ1-2; 8 bases agree with TRBD1. V was clipped by 5 bases and J by 5 bases; unmatched bases: 4. The CDR3 runs 13 residues. Germline CDR1 reads PRHDT; CDR2 reads FYEKMQ (reference sequence). The CDR3 DNA is TGTGCCAGCAGCCGGACAGGGAGTTATGGCTACACCTTC. This gives the protein CASSRTGSYGYTF.

This chain connects TRBV24-1 to TRBJ2-2, with 9 bases aligning to TRBD1. CDR1 and CDR2 from the germline V gene are KGHDR and SFDVKD. V was clipped by 4 bases and J by 11 bases; unmatched bases: 7. The CDR3 has 14 residues. DNA for the CDR3: TGTGCCACCAGTGACCGGACAGGGGTCGGTGAGCTGTTTTTT. Translation: CATSDRTGVGELFF.

This chain joins TRBV25-1 and TRBJ1-4, with D perhaps TRBD1 (5 bases). The length of the CDR3 is 14 residues. Per the germline V gene, CDR1 is MGHDK and CDR2 is SYGVNS. Trimming pared 7 bases from V and 8 bases from J, leaving 17 bases between. CDR3 loop: CASTPGWSGEKLFF. CDR3 in DNA: TGTGCCAGCACCCCAGGGTGGAGCGGGGAAAAACTGTTTTTT.

This chain links TRBV29-1 with TRBJ1-1; no reliable D call. CDR3 length: 11 residues. V was shortened by 5 bases and J by 2 bases, with 6 bases between the two germline ends. The germline gives CDR1 SQVTM, CDR2 ANQGSEA. CDR3 in DNA: TGCAGCGTTCCGCTTAACACTGAAGCTTTCTTT. It is translated as CSVPLNTEAFF. The full variable domain, in which reference TRBV29-1 and TRBJ1-1 provide the parts outside the CDR3, is SAVISQKPSRDICQRGTSLTIQCQVDSQVTMMFWYRQQPGQSLTLIATANQGSEATYESGFVIDKFPISRPNLTFSTLTVSNMSPEDSSIYLCSVPLNTEAFFGQGTRLTVV.

The chain recombines TRBV7-6 with TRBJ2-5; D is ambiguous. This CDR3 comprises 13 residues. Deletions cut 2 bases from V and 5 bases from J, with 9 bases between. CDR1 and CDR2 (germline): SGHVS, FNYEAQ. CDR3 region: CASSLLSRETQYF. The CDR3 nucleotides read TGTGCCAGCAGCTTACTGTCAAGGGAGACCCAGTACTTC.

Regarding this clonotype: As the CDR3 is not closed by the conserved phenylalanine or tryptophan, this likely results from a read error. This sequence joins TRBV12-5 and TRBJ1-1; D unclear. The CDR3 runs to 12 residues. From germline, CDR1 is LGHNT and CDR2 FRNRAP. V lost 3 bases, J lost 5 bases, and 7 bases lay in between. CDR3 DNA: TGTGCTAGTGGTTTCGAGGGAACTGAAGCTTTCATT. Translated: CASGFEGTEAFI.

This clonotype was seen only a few times. CDR3 sequence reads: CATSRRTADYGYTF. CDR3 sequence (DNA): TGTGCCACCAGCAGGAGGACAGCAGACTATGGCTACACCTTC. This chain joins TRBV15 and TRBJ1-2; D might be TRBD1 (6 bases). The V end was cut by 3 bases, the J end by 3 bases, with 11 bases between. This CDR3 comprises 14 residues. Germline CDR1 LNHNV, CDR2 YYDKDF (reference sequence).

V gene TRBV20-1 combines with J gene TRBJ1-1; D not resolved. Deletions cut 5 bases from V and 8 bases from J, with 15 bases between. This CDR3 is 12 amino acids long. Germline V lookup: CDR1 DFQATT, CDR2 SNEGSKA (reference sequence). CDR3 sequence (DNA): TGCAGTGCTTTCGACGGACGCGAAGAAGCTTTCTTT. Translation: CSAFDGREEAFF.

This clonotype has a handful of counts. The genes are TRBV11-2 and TRBJ2-1; TRBD2 agrees at 15 bases. Germline CDR1 and CDR2: SGHAT and FQNNGV. With 3 bases clipped from V and 6 bases from J, the junction kept 6 bases outside the gene matches. The CDR3 has 17 residues. CDR3 protein: CASSFRTSGGGGNEQFF. DNA of the CDR3: TGTGCCAGCAGCTTCCGGACTAGCGGGGGGGGTGGCAATGAGCAGTTCTTC.

The chain combines TRBV12-3 or TRBV12-4 with TRBJ1-3, with D uncertain. V was shortened by 5 bases and J by 0 bases, with 5 bases between the two germline ends. This CDR3 contains 13 residues. CDR3 DNA sequence: TGTGCCAGCAGTCTCTTCTCTGGAAACACCATATATTTT. Its protein product is CASSLFSGNTIYF.

The rearrangement joins TRBV24-1 to TRBJ2-7; 9 bases are a match to TRBD1. V lost 7 bases and J lost 2; bases outside the gene matches: 2. Germline loops: CDR1 KGHDR, CDR2 SFDVKD. The CDR3 loop spans 13 amino acids. The CDR3 sequence: CATRDRGPYEQYF. DNA for the CDR3: TGTGCCACCAGGGACAGGGGCCCCTACGAGCAGTACTTC.

A note on this clonotype: The junction and the germline gene differ at one end; a read error may be behind it. V and J are TRBV24-1 and TRBJ1-2; no clear D. Germline CDR1 reads KGHDR; CDR2 reads SFDVKD. This CDR3 is built from 15 residues. The CDR3 DNA follows: TGTGCCGCCAGTGATGGACCGAATTCAAACTATGGCTACACCTTC. Amino acids: CAASDGPNSNYGYTF.